The following is a TCR beta chain sequence with its context. Its antigen remains unidentified. An end of the junction does not agree with germline; a read error may underlie this. Every TCR beta cDNA library bore unique molecular identifiers. Approximately 500,000 cDNA molecules were obtained per 1 to 10 million input T cells. TCRdb itself ran the PCR reads through MiXCR, one entry per CDR3 protein. The profile shows over 300,000 distinct CDR3 sequences, about a third of them singletons. The data were obtained in a study of post-analysis software for immune sequencing data. Study-wide points: Batch-matched samples strongly co-clustered by F measure. Roughly 5 TRBV segments occurring more often in patients than controls included TRBV5-6, TRBV5-1 and TRBV20-1. Among multiple sclerosis patients, normalized Chao1 diversity was significantly below that of controls.

Looked up from germline, CDR1 is LGHDT and CDR2 is YNNKEL (reference sequence). There are 15 residues in the CDR3. V gene TRBV3-1 combines with J gene TRBJ2-7; tentative D call: TRBD1 (5 bases). This receptor was taken from a girl between 5 and 17 years old with multiple sclerosis. Sequencing was carried out using blood. The CDR3 DNA follows: TGTGCCAGCAGCCAAGACCCGACAGCCTACTACGAGCAGTATTTC. Translation: CASSQDPTAYYEQYF.